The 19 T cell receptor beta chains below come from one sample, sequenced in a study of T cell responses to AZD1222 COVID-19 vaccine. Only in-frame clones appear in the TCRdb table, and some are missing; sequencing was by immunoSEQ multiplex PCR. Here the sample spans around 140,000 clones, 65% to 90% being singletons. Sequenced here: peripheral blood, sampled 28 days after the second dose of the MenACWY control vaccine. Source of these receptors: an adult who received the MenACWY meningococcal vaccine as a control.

The CDR3 loop is CASSIGDSPLHF. The CDR3 DNA follows: TGTGCCAGTAGTATCGGCGATTCACCCCTCCACTTT. This chain joins TRBV19 and TRBJ1-6; D is unresolved. Between the trimmed V and J ends, which lost 3 bases and 8 bases, there was a span of 5 bases. This CDR3 is 12 amino acids long. Looked up from germline, CDR1 is LNHDA and CDR2 is SQIVND (reference sequence).

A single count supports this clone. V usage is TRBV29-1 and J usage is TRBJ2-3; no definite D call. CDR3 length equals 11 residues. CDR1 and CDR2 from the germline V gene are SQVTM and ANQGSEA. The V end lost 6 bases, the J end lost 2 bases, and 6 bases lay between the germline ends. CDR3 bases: TGCAGCGTAACAGACACAGATACGCAGTATTTT. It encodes CSVTDTDTQYF.

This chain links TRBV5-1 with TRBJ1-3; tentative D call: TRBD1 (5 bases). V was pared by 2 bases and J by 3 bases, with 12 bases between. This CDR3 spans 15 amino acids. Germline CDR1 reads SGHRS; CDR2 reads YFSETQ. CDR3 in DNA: TGCGCCAGCAGCTTTGACGGGGCAGGTGGAAACACCATATATTTT. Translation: CASSFDGAGGNTIYF.

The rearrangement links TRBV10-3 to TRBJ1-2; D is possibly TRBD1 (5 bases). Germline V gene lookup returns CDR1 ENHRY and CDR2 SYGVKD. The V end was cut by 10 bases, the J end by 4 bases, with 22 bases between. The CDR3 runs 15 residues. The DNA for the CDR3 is TGTGCCACCAATCGGGACGGCCAAAACCCCTATGGCTACACCTTC. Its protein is CATNRDGQNPYGYTF.

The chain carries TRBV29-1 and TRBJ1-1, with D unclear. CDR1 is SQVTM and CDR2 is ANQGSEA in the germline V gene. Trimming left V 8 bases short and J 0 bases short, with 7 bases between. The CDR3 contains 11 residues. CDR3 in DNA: TGCAGCTACATCATGAACACTGAAGCTTTCTTT. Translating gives CSYIMNTEAFF.

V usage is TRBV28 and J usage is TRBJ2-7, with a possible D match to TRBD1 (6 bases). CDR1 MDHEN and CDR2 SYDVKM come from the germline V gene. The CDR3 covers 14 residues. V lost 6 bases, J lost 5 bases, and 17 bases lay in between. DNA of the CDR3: TGTGCCAGCAGACCACAGGGCTCCGTCGACGAGCAGTACTTC. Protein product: CASRPQGSVDEQYF.

The DNA for the CDR3 is TGCAGTGCTAGTAAGGGACACTACAGTTCCTACGAGCAGTACTTC. Translation: CSASKGHYSSYEQYF. The genes are TRBV20-1 and TRBJ2-7; possible D gene TRBD1, 6 bases. The ends were cut back, 3 bases at V and 1 base at J, with 16 bases in the middle. The CDR3 sequence is 15 residues long. Germline V gives CDR1 DFQATT, CDR2 SNEGSKA (reference sequence).

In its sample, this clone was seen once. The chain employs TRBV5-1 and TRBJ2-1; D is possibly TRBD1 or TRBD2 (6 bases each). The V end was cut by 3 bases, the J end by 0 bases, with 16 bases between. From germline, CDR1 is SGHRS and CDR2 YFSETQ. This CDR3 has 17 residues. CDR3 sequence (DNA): TGCGCCAGCAGCTCCGGGGGCGGCAGTCCCTCCTACAATGAGCAGTTCTTC. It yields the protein CASSSGGGSPSYNEQFF.

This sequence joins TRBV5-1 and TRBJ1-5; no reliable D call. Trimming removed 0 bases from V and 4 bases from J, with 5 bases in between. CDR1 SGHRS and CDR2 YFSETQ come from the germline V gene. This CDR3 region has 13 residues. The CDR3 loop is CASSLERNQPQHF. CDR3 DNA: TGCGCCAGCAGCTTGGAACGGAATCAGCCCCAGCATTTT. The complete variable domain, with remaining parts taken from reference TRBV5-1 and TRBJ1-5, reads KAGVTQTPRYLIKTRGQQVTLSCSPISGHRSVSWYQQTPGQGLQFLFEYFSETQRNKGNFPGRFSGRQFSNSRSEMNVSTLELGDSALYLCASSLERNQPQHFGDGTRLSIL.

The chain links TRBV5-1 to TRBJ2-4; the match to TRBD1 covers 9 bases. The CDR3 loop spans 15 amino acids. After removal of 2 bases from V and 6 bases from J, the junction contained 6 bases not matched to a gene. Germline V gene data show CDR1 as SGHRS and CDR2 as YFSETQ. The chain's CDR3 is CASSLRTGDGNIQYF. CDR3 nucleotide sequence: TGCGCCAGCAGCTTAAGGACAGGGGACGGAAACATTCAGTACTTC.

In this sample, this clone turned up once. The CDR3 region is CASSLWAGAADTQYF. The CDR3 DNA is TGTGCCAGCAGTTTATGGGCAGGGGCCGCAGATACGCAGTATTTT. V gene TRBV27 combines with J gene TRBJ2-3; D is perhaps TRBD1 (6 bases). Trimming stripped 1 base from V and 4 bases from J, with 12 bases between. The CDR3 runs to 15 residues. Germline assignment: CDR1 MNHEY and CDR2 SMNVEV (reference sequence).

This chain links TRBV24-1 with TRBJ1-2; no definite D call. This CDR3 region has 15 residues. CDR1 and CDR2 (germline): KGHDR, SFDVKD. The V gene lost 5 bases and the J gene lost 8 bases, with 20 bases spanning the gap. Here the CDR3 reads CATSGGRPEAGGYTF. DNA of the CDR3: TGTGCCACCAGTGGCGGCCGACCAGAGGCGGGGGGCTACACCTTC.

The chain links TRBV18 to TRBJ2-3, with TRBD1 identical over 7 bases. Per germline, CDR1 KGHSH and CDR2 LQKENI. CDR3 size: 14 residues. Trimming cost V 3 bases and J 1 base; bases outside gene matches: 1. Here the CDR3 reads CASSPGQGTDTQYF. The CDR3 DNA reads TGTGCCAGCTCACCCGGACAGGGCACAGATACGCAGTATTTT. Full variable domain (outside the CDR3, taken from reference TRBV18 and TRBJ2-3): NAGVMQNPRHLVRRRGQEARLRCSPMKGHSHVYWYRQLPEEGLKFMVYLQKENIIDESGMPKERFSAEFPKEGPSILRIQQVVRGDSAAYFCASSPGQGTDTQYFGPGTRLTVL.

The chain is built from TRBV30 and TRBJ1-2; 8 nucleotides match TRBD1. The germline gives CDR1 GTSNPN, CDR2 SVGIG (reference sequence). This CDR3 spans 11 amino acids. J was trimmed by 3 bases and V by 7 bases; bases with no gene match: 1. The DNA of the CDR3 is TGTGCCTCGGGACAGGACTATGGCTACACCTTC. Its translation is CASGQDYGYTF. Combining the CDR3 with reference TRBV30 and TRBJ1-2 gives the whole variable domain SQTIHQWPATLVQPVGSPLSLECTVEGTSNPNLYWYRQAAGRGLQLLFYSVGIGQISSEVPQNLSASRPQDRQFILSSKKLLLSDSGFYLCASGQDYGYTFGSGTRLTVV.

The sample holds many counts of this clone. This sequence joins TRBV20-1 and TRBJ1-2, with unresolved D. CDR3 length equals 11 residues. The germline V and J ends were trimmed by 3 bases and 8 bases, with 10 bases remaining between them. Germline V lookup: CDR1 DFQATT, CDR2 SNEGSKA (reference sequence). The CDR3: CSARSPFGYTF. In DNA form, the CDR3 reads TGCAGTGCTAGGTCCCCGTTCGGCTACACCTTC.

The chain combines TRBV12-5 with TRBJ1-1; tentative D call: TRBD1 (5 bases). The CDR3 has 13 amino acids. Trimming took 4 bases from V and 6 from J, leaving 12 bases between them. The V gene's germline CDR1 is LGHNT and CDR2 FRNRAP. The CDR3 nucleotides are TGTGCTAGTGGTTCTGGGACTGGGGCTGAAGCTTTCTTT. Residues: CASGSGTGAEAFF.

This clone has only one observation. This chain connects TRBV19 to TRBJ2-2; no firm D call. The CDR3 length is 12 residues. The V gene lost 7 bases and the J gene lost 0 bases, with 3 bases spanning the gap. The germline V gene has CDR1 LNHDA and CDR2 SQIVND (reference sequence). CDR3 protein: CASNPNTGELFF. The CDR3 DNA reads TGTGCCAGTAACCCGAACACCGGGGAGCTGTTTTTT.

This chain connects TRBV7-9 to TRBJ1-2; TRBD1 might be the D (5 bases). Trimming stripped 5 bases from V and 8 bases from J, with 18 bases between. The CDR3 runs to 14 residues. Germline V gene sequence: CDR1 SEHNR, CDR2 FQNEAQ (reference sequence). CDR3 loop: CASSHGDEGSGYTF. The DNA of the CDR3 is TGTGCCAGCAGCCACGGGGACGAGGGGAGCGGCTACACCTTC.

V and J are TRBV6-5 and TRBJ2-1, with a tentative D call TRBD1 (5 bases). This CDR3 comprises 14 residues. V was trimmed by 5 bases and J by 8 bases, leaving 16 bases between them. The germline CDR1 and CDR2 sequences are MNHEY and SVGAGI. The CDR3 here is CASSPKPGYHEQFF. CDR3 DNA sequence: TGTGCCAGCAGTCCTAAACCAGGGTATCATGAGCAGTTCTTC.